A single T cell receptor beta chain is shown here with its context. Its antigen is undetermined. The sample originates from a study of T cell responses to AZD1222 COVID-19 vaccine. CDR3 size: 16 residues. Clones were sequenced by immunoSEQ multiplex PCR, and TCRdb holds only the in-frame ones, with some missing. The table lists more than 100,000 clones, over 90% of them singletons. Findings of the study overall: Donors were mostly white British, more females; clonal diversity possibly underestimated. After the peak T cell response, and only then, were repertoires sampled.

This material consisted of peripheral blood, taken on day 0 of AZD1222 vaccination. The TCR originated in an adult in good health. The chain has TRBV21-1 and TRBJ2-7; the table's D call, TRBD2, was not checked against the DNA. TRBV21-1 is annotated as a pseudogene. CDR3: CASSKAYGPVRGEQYF. For the CDR3, the DNA is TGTGCCAGCAGCAAAGCCTATGGCCCCGTTAGAGGAGAGCAGTACTTC.